Shown below are 18 T cell receptor beta chains from a single sample sequenced in a study of shared clonotypes between healthy human individuals. Positive CCR7 selection of CD45RO-negative cells yielded the naive CD8 cells, and terminally differentiated effector memory CD45RA+ cells were excluded. Using immunoSEQ multiplex PCR, the repertoire was profiled, and TCRdb retains in-frame clones only, with some absent. The table records about 680,000 clones, 90% to 95% of them present only once. The sequencing input was naive CD8+ T cells sorted from blood. These TCRs come from a man aged 25 to 40 in good health.

This clone has only one observation. The V gene is TRBV29-1, the J gene TRBJ2-3; 13 nucleotides align to TRBD2. The CDR3 covers 14 residues. Per the germline V gene, CDR1 is SQVTM and CDR2 is ANQGSEA. The trim removed 6 bases at V and 7 bases at J, leaving 7 bases unmatched. The CDR3 nucleotides read TGCAGCGTCGCCGGGACTAGCGGGAAGAATACGCAGTATTTT. This gives the protein CSVAGTSGKNTQYF.

V and J are TRBV4-1 and TRBJ1-1; D is unresolved. CDR3 length equals 12 residues. Germline CDR1 is MGHRA and CDR2 is YSYEKL. V was trimmed by 1 base and J by 6 bases, leaving 6 bases between them. CDR3 in DNA: TGCGCCAGCAGCCAAGGGCGATCTGAAGCTTTCTTT. This sequence encodes CASSQGRSEAFF.

CDR3: CASTRTSGYNEQFF. CDR3 sequence (DNA): TGTGCCAGCACCCGGACTAGCGGCTACAATGAGCAGTTCTTC. V gene TRBV27 combines with J gene TRBJ2-1; 10 bases are a match to TRBD2. Per the germline V gene, CDR1 is MNHEY and CDR2 is SMNVEV (reference sequence). The CDR3 is 14 amino acids. Trimming at V came to 7 bases and at J to 3 bases, leaving 3 bases not matched to a gene.

The chain joins TRBV5-1 to TRBJ1-2, with TRBD1 identical over 9 bases. Germline V gene sequence: CDR1 SGHRS, CDR2 YFSETQ. The CDR3 spans 17 residues. With V trimmed by 4 bases and J by 0 bases, 10 bases remained unmatched. Here the CDR3 reads CASSQGGQGLANYGYTF. In nucleotides, the CDR3 is TGCGCCAGCAGCCAGGGGGGACAGGGCTTGGCTAACTATGGCTACACCTTC.

The CDR3: CASSLSISADEQYF. CDR3 DNA: TGTGCCAGCAGCTTATCTATCAGCGCGGACGAGCAGTACTTC. The chain joins TRBV7-9 to TRBJ2-7; D is uncertain. The germline V gene encodes CDR1 SEHNR and CDR2 FQNEAQ (reference sequence). Trimming removed 2 bases at V and 5 bases at J, with 13 bases between. The CDR3 covers 14 residues.

The chain recombines TRBV28 with TRBJ2-7, with 7 bases that match TRBD2. V dropped 3 bases and J dropped 0; count of bases not matched to a gene: 8. Germline assignment: CDR1 MDHEN and CDR2 SYDVKM. The length of the CDR3 is 16 residues. The CDR3 region is CASSFRSGVGSYEQYF. CDR3 sequence (DNA): TGTGCCAGCAGTTTCAGAAGCGGGGTAGGCTCCTACGAGCAGTACTTC. The full variable domain, in which reference TRBV28 and TRBJ2-7 provide the parts outside the CDR3, is DVKVTQSSRYLVKRTGEKVFLECVQDMDHENMFWYRQDPGLGLRLIYFSYDVKMKEKGDIPEGYSVSREKKERFSLILESASTNQTSMYLCASSFRSGVGSYEQYFGPGTRLTVT.

V and J are TRBV2 and TRBJ2-7; possible D gene TRBD2, 6 bases. The CDR3 has 15 residues. Trimming left V 1 base short and J 7 bases short, with 17 bases between. Germline V CDR1 and CDR2: SNHLY, FYNNEI. CDR3 amino acids: CASSEGVADYLEQYF. The CDR3, as DNA: TGTGCCAGCAGTGAAGGGGTAGCGGATTATTTAGAGCAGTACTTC. Full variable domain (missing parts from reference TRBV2 and TRBJ2-7): EPEVTQTPSHQVTQMGQEVILRCVPISNHLYFYWYRQILGQKVEFLVSFYNNEISEKSEIFDDQFSVERPDGSNFTLKIRSTKLEDSAMYFCASSEGVADYLEQYFGPGTRLTVT.

The chain combines TRBV11-2 with TRBJ2-1, with D perhaps matching TRBD1 (5 bases). Trimming stripped 4 bases from V and 8 bases from J, with 12 bases between. Germline V lookup: CDR1 SGHAT, CDR2 FQNNGV. The CDR3 length is 13 residues. The CDR3 DNA follows: TGTGCCAGCAGCTCTCTGACAGTCCATGAGCAGTTCTTC. Residues: CASSSLTVHEQFF.

This clone appeared once. The chain links TRBV27 to TRBJ2-1; 10 nucleotides agree with TRBD2. The germline gives CDR1 MNHEY, CDR2 SMNVEV (reference sequence). This CDR3 region has 15 residues. The V gene end was trimmed by 6 bases and the J gene end by 10 bases; junction bases not matched to a gene: 12. Here the CDR3 reads CASRRLASGGGEQFF. The DNA for the CDR3 is TGTGCCAGCAGGAGACTGGCTAGCGGGGGCGGGGAGCAGTTCTTC.

J is TRBJ2-4 and V is TRBV29-1; 9 nucleotides align to TRBD2. The junction had 5 bases not matched to a gene; V was cut back by 7 bases and J by 4 bases. The germline V gene has CDR1 SQVTM and CDR2 ANQGSEA. The CDR3 spans 13 residues. Here the CDR3 reads CSAASGEKNIQYF. The CDR3 nucleotides are TGCAGCGCGGCTAGCGGGGAGAAAAACATTCAGTACTTC. Complete variable domain (other parts from reference TRBV29-1 and TRBJ2-4): SAVISQKPSRDICQRGTSLTIQCQVDSQVTMMFWYRQQPGQSLTLIATANQGSEATYESGFVIDKFPISRPNLTFSTLTVSNMSPEDSSIYLCSAASGEKNIQYFGAGTRLSVL.

V usage is TRBV27 and J usage is TRBJ2-2, with TRBD1 matching 10 bases. The V segment lost 4 bases and the J segment 6 bases; nucleotides outside the gene matches: 8. Germline CDR1 and CDR2: MNHEY and SMNVEV (reference sequence). The CDR3 runs 16 residues. The CDR3 DNA sequence: TGTGCCAGCAGTTACCTCCGGGACAGGGGCGCCGGGGAGCTGTTTTTT. Encoded protein: CASSYLRDRGAGELFF.

In nucleotides, the CDR3 is TGCGCCAGCAGCTTGATTCCAGGGGGCCGCTCCTACAATGAGCAGTTCTTC. Translating it yields CASSLIPGGRSYNEQFF. The genes are TRBV5-1 and TRBJ2-1; 8 bases agree with TRBD1. This CDR3 is 17 amino acids long. Germline trimming cut 1 base from V and 0 bases from J; bases unmatched to any gene: 6. The germline V gene encodes CDR1 SGHRS and CDR2 YFSETQ.

This clone showed up just once. The rearrangement joins TRBV11-2 to TRBJ2-7; the D gene could be TRBD1 or TRBD2 (5 bases each). Deletions cut 0 bases from V and 0 bases from J, with 9 bases between. CDR1 and CDR2 (germline): SGHAT, FQNNGV. This CDR3 is 15 amino acids long. The CDR3 sequence: CASSLEYGASYEQYF. The CDR3 DNA sequence: TGTGCCAGCAGCTTAGAATACGGGGCCTCCTACGAGCAGTACTTC.

This clone was recorded only once. Other DNA sequences from this sample encode an identical CDR3 as well. This sequence joins TRBV28 and TRBJ1-5; D unclear. This CDR3 contains 12 residues. Germline lookup yields CDR1 MDHEN and CDR2 SYDVKM. The V gene lost 5 bases and the J gene lost 4 bases, with 6 bases spanning the gap. CDR3 coding DNA: TGTGCCAGCAGTACACCTAATCAGCCCCAGCATTTT. Protein product: CASSTPNQPQHF.

The rearrangement uses TRBV27 and TRBJ2-3, with 12 bases lining up with TRBD2. Germline-derived CDR1 and CDR2 are MNHEY and SMNVEV (reference sequence). CDR3 length: 15 amino acids. The junction had 5 bases not matched to a gene; V was cut back by 6 bases and J by 4 bases. CDR3 amino acids: CASSLAGGPPDTQYF. The CDR3 DNA reads as TGTGCCAGCAGCCTAGCGGGAGGGCCACCAGATACGCAGTATTTT.

The gene calls are TRBV7-9 and TRBJ1-4, with 8 bases identical to TRBD1. The CDR3 loop spans 16 amino acids. The V segment lost 5 bases and the J segment 10 bases; nucleotides outside the gene matches: 15. The V gene's germline CDR1 is SEHNR and CDR2 FQNEAQ (reference sequence). The chain's CDR3 is CASSLMAQKGTGKLFF. The CDR3 coding sequence is TGTGCCAGCAGCCTCATGGCCCAGAAAGGGACAGGAAAACTGTTTTTT.

This chain connects TRBV14 to TRBJ1-1; D is uncertain. The V end lost 1 base, the J end lost 1 base, and 7 bases lay between the germline ends. The CDR3 spans 14 residues. The V gene's germline CDR1 is SGHDN and CDR2 FVKESK. The CDR3 DNA reads as TGTGCCAGCAGCCAAGCGGACTCGAACACTGAAGCTTTCTTT. This translates into CASSQADSNTEAFF.

V usage is TRBV7-3 and J usage is TRBJ2-1; D is unresolved. The CDR3 covers 17 residues. V lost 5 bases and J 5 bases, leaving 22 bases between the germline ends. The germline gives CDR1 SGHTA, CDR2 FQGTGA. CDR3: CASSPRPATVTNNEQFF. The CDR3 nucleotides are TGTGCCAGCAGCCCAAGACCGGCAACAGTAACCAACAATGAGCAGTTCTTC.